These 9 T cell receptor beta chains share one sample of origin, sequenced in a study of OX40 agonist ivuxolimab in advanced cancers. Assay: immunoSEQ multiplex PCR; the TCRdb copy retains only in-frame clones and omits some. In the table there are under 80,000 clones, over 90% of which are singletons. This material consisted of CD4+ or CD8+ T cells sorted from blood, taken in a trial of the OX40 agonist ivuxolimab. The source of these receptors is an adult with an advanced solid tumor such as melanoma, head and neck, liver or kidney cancer.

This chain uses TRBV6-5 with TRBJ1-1; D may be TRBD1 (5 bases). CDR1 MNHEY and CDR2 SVGAGI come from the germline V gene. Trimming stripped 0 bases from V and 3 bases from J, with 11 bases between. The CDR3 runs to 15 residues. CDR3 residues: CASSYSTGGYTEAFF. The CDR3 region has the DNA TGTGCCAGCAGTTACTCTACCGGGGGGTACACTGAAGCTTTCTTT.

The V and J genes are TRBV21-1 and TRBJ1-6; TRBD1 reflects the table's D call only, with no check against the DNA. TRBV21-1 is described as a pseudogene. The CDR3 contains 12 residues. Here the CDR3 reads CASSKVRATLHF. The CDR3 nucleotides read TGTGCCAGCAGCAAAGTCAGGGCGACCCTCCACTTT.

The gene calls are TRBV5-4 and TRBJ2-5, with TRBD2 matching 8 bases. In germline, CDR1 is SGHNT, CDR2 YYREEE (reference sequence). The CDR3 loop spans 15 amino acids. The V segment lost 3 bases and the J segment 5 bases; nucleotides outside the gene matches: 9. CDR3 coding DNA: TGTGCCAGCAGCTCGGACGGGGGGGCAGGGGAGACCCAGTACTTC. This encodes CASSSDGGAGETQYF.

The chain has TRBV5-6 and TRBJ2-3; D gene uncertain. The germline V and J ends were trimmed by 0 bases and 5 bases, with 4 bases remaining between them. Germline V gene data show CDR1 as SGHDT and CDR2 as YYEEEE. This CDR3 is 12 amino acids long. The CDR3, as DNA: TGTGCCAGCAGCTTGGCCTTAGATACGCAGTATTTT. It specifies CASSLALDTQYF.

The rearrangement links TRBV11-3 to TRBJ2-7; perhaps TRBD2 as D (5 bases). Trimming shortened V by 4 bases and J by 3 bases, and 10 bases separated the two germline ends. The CDR3 is 13 residues long. Germline V gene lookup returns CDR1 SGHNT and CDR2 YENEEA. The CDR3 here is CASSSAGSYEQYF. CDR3 DNA: TGTGCCAGCAGCTCTGCTGGGAGCTACGAGCAGTACTTC.

The chain has TRBV6-4 and TRBJ2-7, with 7 bases lining up with TRBD1. The CDR3 contains 14 residues. In germline, CDR1 is MRHNA, CDR2 SNTAGT. The junction had 7 bases not matched to a gene; V was cut back by 6 bases and J by 2 bases. The CDR3 reads CASSCRTGTYEQYF. CDR3 nucleotides: TGTGCCAGCAGCTGCCGGACAGGCACCTACGAGCAGTACTTC.

About this clone itself: Other DNA sequences in the same sample also yield this CDR3. The rearrangement links TRBV5-6 to TRBJ2-5; no clear D gene. The germline V gene has CDR1 SGHDT and CDR2 YYEEEE. The CDR3 spans 14 residues. V dropped 0 bases and J dropped 2 bases, with 8 bases sitting between them. CDR3 protein: CASSLVVRQETQYF. Here the CDR3 DNA reads TGTGCCAGCAGCTTGGTGGTCAGGCAAGAGACCCAGTACTTC. The full variable domain, with the rest looked up from reference TRBV5-6 and TRBJ2-5, is DAGVTQSPTHLIKTRGQQVTLRCSPKSGHDTVSWYQQALGQGPQFIFQYYEEEERQRGNFPDRFSGHQFPNYSSELNVNALLLGDSALYLCASSLVVRQETQYFGPGTRLLVL.

The gene calls are TRBV27 and TRBJ2-1; tentative D call: TRBD2 (7 bases). Per germline, CDR1 MNHEY and CDR2 SMNVEV (reference sequence). The V end was cut by 2 bases, the J end by 8 bases, with 16 bases between. This CDR3 comprises 15 residues. The CDR3 sequence: CASSLTGGRLDEQFF. The CDR3 bases are TGTGCCAGCAGTTTAACGGGGGGCCGTTTGGATGAGCAGTTCTTC.

This chain links TRBV7-8 with TRBJ1-5; a weak D match, TRBD1 (5 bases). In germline, CDR1 is SGHVS, CDR2 FQNEAQ. V dropped 2 bases and J dropped 6 bases, with 17 bases sitting between them. The CDR3 length is 16 residues. The CDR3 nucleotides read TGTGCCAGCAGCTTATATCGGGGCCCGAGCCGTCAGCCCCAGCATTTT. This sequence encodes CASSLYRGPSRQPQHF.